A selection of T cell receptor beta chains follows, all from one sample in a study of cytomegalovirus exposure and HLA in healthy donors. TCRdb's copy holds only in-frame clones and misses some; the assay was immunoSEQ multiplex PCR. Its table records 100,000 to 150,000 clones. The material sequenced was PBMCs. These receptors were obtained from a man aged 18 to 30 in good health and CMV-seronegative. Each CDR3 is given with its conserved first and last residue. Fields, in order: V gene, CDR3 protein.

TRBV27 CASSFSEGVGDTQYF
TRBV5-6 CASSGQANYGYTF
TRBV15 CATSRGLAGGSYEQYF
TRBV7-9 CASSRAAGGNNQPQHF
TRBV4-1 CASSPTLAGDTDTQYF
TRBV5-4 CASSLVGRYQETQYF
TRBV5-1 CASSPDSSTDTQYF
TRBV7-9 CASSPRTGFGELFF
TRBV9 CASSVTRDRVVENTQYF
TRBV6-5 CASSQDRVGGNEQFF
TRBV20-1 CSAYTETEAFF
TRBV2 CATWTWGYNSPLHF
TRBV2 CASSFTGGGRTDTQYF
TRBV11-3 CASSFGVGAYEQYF
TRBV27 CASSLGAGLNYEQYF
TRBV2 CASSASSGANVLTF
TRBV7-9 CASSGTGVKGANVLTF
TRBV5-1 CASSLSSESGEQYF
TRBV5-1 CASSVRQGLGNSPLHF
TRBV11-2 CASSLGASGNNEQFF
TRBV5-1 CASSTLPQGTNTGELFF
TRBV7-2 CASRRDPPYEQYF